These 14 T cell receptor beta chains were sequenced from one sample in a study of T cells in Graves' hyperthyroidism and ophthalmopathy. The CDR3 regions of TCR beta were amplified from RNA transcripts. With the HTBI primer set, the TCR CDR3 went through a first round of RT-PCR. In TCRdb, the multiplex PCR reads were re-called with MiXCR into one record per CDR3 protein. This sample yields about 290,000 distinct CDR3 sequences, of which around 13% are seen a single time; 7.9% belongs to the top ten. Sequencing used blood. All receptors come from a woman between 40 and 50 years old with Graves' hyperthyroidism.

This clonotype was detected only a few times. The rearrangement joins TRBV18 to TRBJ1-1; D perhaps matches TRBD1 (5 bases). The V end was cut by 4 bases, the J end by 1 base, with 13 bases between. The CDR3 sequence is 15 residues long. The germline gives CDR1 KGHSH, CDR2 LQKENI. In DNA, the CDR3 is TGTGCCAGCTCACTCGGGGGTATTGAGAACACTGAAGCTTTCTTT. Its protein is CASSLGGIENTEAFF.

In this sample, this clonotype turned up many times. CDR3 coding DNA: TGCAGCGTTGAAAGGGGGAGAACAGTGAACACTGAAGCTTTCTTT. Protein: CSVERGRTVNTEAFF. The chain uses TRBV29-1 and TRBJ1-1; a possible D gene is TRBD1 (6 bases). CDR1 is SQVTM and CDR2 is ANQGSEA in the germline V gene. The CDR3 has 15 amino acids. V lost 2 bases and J 0 bases, leaving 13 bases between the germline ends.

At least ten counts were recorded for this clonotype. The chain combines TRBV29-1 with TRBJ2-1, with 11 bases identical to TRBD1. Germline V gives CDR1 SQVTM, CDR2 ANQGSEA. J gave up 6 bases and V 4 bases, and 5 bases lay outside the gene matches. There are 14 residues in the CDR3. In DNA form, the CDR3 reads TGCAGCGTTGTGGCCGGGACAGGGGGCAATGAGCAGTTCTTC. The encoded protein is CSVVAGTGGNEQFF.

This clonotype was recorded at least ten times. In DNA, the CDR3 is TGTGCCAGCATGTACACCGGGACATATGGCTACACCTTC. This sequence encodes CASMYTGTYGYTF. The chain combines TRBV28 with TRBJ1-2; D may be TRBD1 (6 bases). Germline V gives CDR1 MDHEN, CDR2 SYDVKM. V shed 7 bases and J shed 5 bases, with 14 bases lying between them. This CDR3 contains 13 residues.

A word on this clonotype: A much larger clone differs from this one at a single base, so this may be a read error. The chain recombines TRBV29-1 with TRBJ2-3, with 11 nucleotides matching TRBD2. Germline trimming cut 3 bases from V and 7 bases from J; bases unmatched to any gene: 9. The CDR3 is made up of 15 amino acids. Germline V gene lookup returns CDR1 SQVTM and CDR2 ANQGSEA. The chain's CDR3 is CSVEGLAAGPNTQYF. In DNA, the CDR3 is TGCAGCGTTGAGGGACTAGCGGCAGGGCCGAATACGCAGTATTTT.

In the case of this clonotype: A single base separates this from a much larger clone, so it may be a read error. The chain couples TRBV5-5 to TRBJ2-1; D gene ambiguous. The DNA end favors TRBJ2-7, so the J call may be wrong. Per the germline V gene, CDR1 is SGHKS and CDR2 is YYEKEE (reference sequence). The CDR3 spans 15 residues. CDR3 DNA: TGTGCCAGCAGCTTAGACTGGAGCTCCTACAATGAGCAGTACTTC. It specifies CASSLDWSSYNEQYF.

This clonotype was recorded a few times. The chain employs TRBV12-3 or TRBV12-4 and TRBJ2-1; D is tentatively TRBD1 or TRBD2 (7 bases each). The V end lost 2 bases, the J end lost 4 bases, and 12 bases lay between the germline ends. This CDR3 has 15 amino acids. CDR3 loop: CASSLQGGSYNEQFF. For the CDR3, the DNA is TGTGCCAGCAGTTTACAGGGGGGGTCATACAATGAGCAGTTCTTC.

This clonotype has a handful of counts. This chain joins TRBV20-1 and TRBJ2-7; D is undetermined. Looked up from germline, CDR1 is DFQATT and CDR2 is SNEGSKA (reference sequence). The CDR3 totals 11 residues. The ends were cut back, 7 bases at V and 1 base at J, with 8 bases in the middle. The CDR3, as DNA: TGCAGTGAGGAAAAATCCTACGAGCAGTACTTC. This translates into CSEEKSYEQYF.

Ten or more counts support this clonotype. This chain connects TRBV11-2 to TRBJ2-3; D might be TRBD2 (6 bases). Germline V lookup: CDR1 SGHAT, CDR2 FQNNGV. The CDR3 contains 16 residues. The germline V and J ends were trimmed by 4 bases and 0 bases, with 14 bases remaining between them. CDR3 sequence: CASSSIGGASTDTQYF. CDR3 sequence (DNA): TGTGCCAGCAGCTCTATTGGCGGGGCTAGCACAGATACGCAGTATTTT.

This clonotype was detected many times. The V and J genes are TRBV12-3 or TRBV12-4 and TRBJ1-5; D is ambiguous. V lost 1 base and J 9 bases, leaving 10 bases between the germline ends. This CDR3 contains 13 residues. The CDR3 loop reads CASSLEQPRPQHF. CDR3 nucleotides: TGTGCCAGCAGTTTAGAACAGCCACGGCCCCAGCATTTT.

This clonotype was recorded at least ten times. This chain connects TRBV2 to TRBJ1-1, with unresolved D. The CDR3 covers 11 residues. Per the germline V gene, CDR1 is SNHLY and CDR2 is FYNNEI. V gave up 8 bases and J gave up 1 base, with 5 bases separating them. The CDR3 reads CASGTNTEAFF. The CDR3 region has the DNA TGTGCCAGCGGCACGAACACTGAAGCTTTCTTT.

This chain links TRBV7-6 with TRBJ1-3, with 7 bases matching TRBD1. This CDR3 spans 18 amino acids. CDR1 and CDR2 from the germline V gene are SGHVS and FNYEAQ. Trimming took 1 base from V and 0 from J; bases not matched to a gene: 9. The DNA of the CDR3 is TGTGCCAGCAGCTTAGGAACTCAGACAGGGTACTCTGGAAACACCATATATTTT. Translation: CASSLGTQTGYSGNTIYF.

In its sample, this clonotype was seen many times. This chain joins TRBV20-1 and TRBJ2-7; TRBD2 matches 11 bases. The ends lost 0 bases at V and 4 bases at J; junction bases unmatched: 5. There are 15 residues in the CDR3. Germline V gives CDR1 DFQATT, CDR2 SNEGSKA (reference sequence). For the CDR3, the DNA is TGCAGTGCTAGAGACTTGACTAGCGGGGCGTACGAGCAGTACTTC. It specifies CSARDLTSGAYEQYF.

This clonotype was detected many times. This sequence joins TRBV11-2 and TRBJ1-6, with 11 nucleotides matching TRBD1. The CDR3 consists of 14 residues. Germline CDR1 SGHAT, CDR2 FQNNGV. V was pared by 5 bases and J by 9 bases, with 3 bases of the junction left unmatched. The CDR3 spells CASSQGQGASPLHF. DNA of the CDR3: TGTGCCAGCAGCCAAGGACAGGGGGCTTCACCCCTCCACTTT.